This TCR beta chain appears in the sequencing data of a study of blood T cell repertoires in COVID-19. About the study: The United States, Italy and Spain were the sources of the acute and convalescent COVID-19 samples.

The CDR3 runs 15 residues. V shed 7 bases and J shed 10 bases, with 24 bases lying between them. CDR1 and CDR2 from the germline V gene are SNHLY and FYNNEI. Participants had their cohort set by participant-reported clinical history. Per the original methods: Amplifying reference gene primers gave estimates of nucleated cell counts. Profiled with immunoSEQ multiplex PCR; TCRdb holds only in-frame clones, not every one. V, J and clone size derive from that table, while D and trimming were established from the DNA sequence. The sample contains a few hundred thousand clones, roughly 84% of which appear only once.

The V call is TRBV2, the J call TRBJ2-3; a possible D gene is TRBD2 (7 bases). Sequenced input: PBMCs or T cells enriched from blood (not recorded which). This sequence originates from a woman aged 25 to 39 who had recovered from COVID-19. CDR3 in DNA: TGTGCCAGCATCCCGGGGAGGGGGGCACCCGATCCGCAGTATTTT. It specifies CASIPGRGAPDPQYF. Full variable domain (missing parts from reference TRBV2 and TRBJ2-3): EPEVTQTPSHQVTQMGQEVILRCVPISNHLYFYWYRQILGQKVEFLVSFYNNEISEKSEIFDDQFSVERPDGSNFTLKIRSTKLEDSAMYFCASIPGRGAPDPQYFGPGTRLTVL.